This T cell receptor beta chain was documented in a study of blood T cells in healthy people across ages. Notes on the study in general: Samples with more naive T cells showed higher observed beta diversity. Because donor CMV status was unknown, expanded clonotype changes were possibly confounded.

A sample-barcoded 5' primer and a J-beta primer mix were used in a second PCR of about 7 to 12 cycles. Every sample gave at least 2.5 million paired-end reads containing CDR3. TCRdb re-called the 5' RACE reads through MiXCR, storing one row per CDR3 protein. The sample holds 800,000 to 900,000 distinct CDR3 sequences, around two thirds seen once. The CDR3 totals 13 residues. The V end was cut by 6 bases, the J end by 3 bases, with 11 bases between. The V gene's germline CDR1 is KGHSH and CDR2 LQKENI. This clonotype was counted only a few times. Its matching antigen is unknown. The draw of peripheral blood yielded ten milliliters from each donor.

This receptor was obtained from a man younger than 40 in good health. The source material was blood. The gene calls are TRBV18 and TRBJ1-1; D is possibly TRBD1 (5 bases). The CDR3: CASSLRADTEAFF. CDR3 nucleotide sequence: TGTGCCAGCTCTCTCAGGGCGGACACTGAAGCTTTCTTT.